Presented here are 20 T cell receptor beta chains from one specimen sequenced in a study of shared T cell receptors in the human thymus. Repertoires were generated with immunoSEQ multiplex PCR, while TCRdb's copy carries only in-frame clones and drops some. The data hold about 380,000 clones, with approximately 95% observed a single time. Source material: thymocytes. The origin of the receptors is a human donor.

The chain carries TRBV12-5 and TRBJ2-5; TRBD1 aligns across 7 bases. The CDR3 has 13 amino acids. V gave up 5 bases and J gave up 1 base; unmatched junction bases: 1. Germline CDR1 and CDR2: LGHNT and FRNRAP. CDR3 loop: CASGRQGQETQYF. The CDR3 DNA follows: TGTGCTAGTGGTCGACAGGGCCAAGAGACCCAGTACTTC.

With regard to this clone: The same CDR3 also results from other DNA sequences found in this sample. The chain joins TRBV5-6 to TRBJ2-5; 7 bases match TRBD1. Germline V gives CDR1 SGHDT, CDR2 YYEEEE. This CDR3 has 13 amino acids. Trimming at V came to 3 bases and at J to 5 bases, leaving 4 bases not matched to a gene. CDR3 residues: CASSSDRKETQYF. In nucleotides, the CDR3 is TGTGCCAGCAGCTCGGACAGGAAGGAGACCCAGTACTTC.

V gene TRBV27 combines with J gene TRBJ2-5; possible D gene TRBD1, 6 bases. The ends were cut back, 5 bases at V and 1 base at J, with 17 bases in the middle. This CDR3 comprises 16 residues. Germline V gene data show CDR1 as MNHEY and CDR2 as SMNVEV (reference sequence). The DNA for the CDR3 is TGTGCCAGCAGTAAGGGGGACCATGGGCCCCAAGAGACCCAGTACTTC. This codes for CASSKGDHGPQETQYF.

The chain combines TRBV5-6 with TRBJ2-1, with D unresolved. V lost 5 bases, J lost 2 bases, and 14 bases lay in between. CDR1 is SGHDT, CDR2 YYEEEE, per germline. There are 15 residues in the CDR3. The CDR3 DNA sequence: TGTGCCAGCAGTAAGGCACTCGGCCCCTACAATGAGCAGTTCTTC. This codes for CASSKALGPYNEQFF.

The chain couples TRBV7-8 to TRBJ2-7, with 11 nucleotides matching TRBD1. V was pared by 1 base and J by 1 base, with 0 bases of the junction left unmatched. Germline values: CDR1 SGHVS, CDR2 FQNEAQ. The CDR3 spans 15 residues. The CDR3: CASSLGDRGSYEQYF. CDR3 in DNA: TGTGCCAGCAGCTTAGGGGACAGGGGGTCCTACGAGCAGTACTTC.

The chain carries TRBV7-9 and TRBJ2-1; D not resolved. Germline V CDR1 and CDR2: SEHNR, FQNEAQ (reference sequence). This CDR3 is 14 amino acids long. Trimming stripped 2 bases from V and 7 bases from J, with 12 bases between. CDR3 in amino acids: CASSLHVNPNEQFF. CDR3 nucleotides: TGTGCCAGCAGCTTACATGTCAACCCGAATGAGCAGTTCTTC.

The V and J genes are TRBV5-4 and TRBJ2-3; 7 nucleotides line up with TRBD2. The CDR3 contains 14 residues. Trimming cost V 1 base and J 5 bases; bases outside gene matches: 4. Per the germline V gene, CDR1 is SGHNT and CDR2 is YYREEE (reference sequence). CDR3 in amino acids: CASSLLAVGDTQYF. In DNA, the CDR3 is TGTGCCAGCAGCTTGCTAGCGGTGGGAGATACGCAGTATTTT.

This rearrangement joins TRBV6-5 to TRBJ1-6; D uncertain. V was shortened by 6 bases and J by 11 bases, with 17 bases between the two germline ends. The CDR3 has 14 residues. The germline CDR1 and CDR2 sequences are MNHEY and SVGAGI. The CDR3 DNA reads TGTGCCAGCAGCCCCGGACCCGGTCTGCCACCCCTCCACTTT. Translation gives CASSPGPGLPPLHF.

The gene calls are TRBV19 and TRBJ2-3; D is perhaps TRBD1 (6 bases). The V and J ends lost 1 base and 14 bases respectively, with 13 bases between them. The CDR3 totals 12 residues. The germline gives CDR1 LNHDA, CDR2 SQIVND (reference sequence). The CDR3 sequence: CASSIVSGARYF. The CDR3 coding sequence is TGTGCCAGTAGTATAGTATCAGGGGCAAGGTATTTT.

The J gene is TRBJ2-1, the V gene TRBV5-1, with 11 bases that match TRBD2. With 4 bases clipped from V and 9 bases from J, the junction kept 9 bases outside the gene matches. The CDR3 contains 15 residues. From germline, CDR1 is SGHRS and CDR2 YFSETQ. The CDR3 is CASSHVAGGPGEQFF. DNA for the CDR3: TGCGCCAGCAGCCACGTAGCGGGAGGGCCGGGTGAGCAGTTCTTC. The variable domain in full, completed from reference TRBV5-1 and TRBJ2-1, reads KAGVTQTPRYLIKTRGQQVTLSCSPISGHRSVSWYQQTPGQGLQFLFEYFSETQRNKGNFPGRFSGRQFSNSRSEMNVSTLELGDSALYLCASSHVAGGPGEQFFGPGTRLTVL.

The V gene is TRBV5-5, the J gene TRBJ1-5; D not resolved. Trimming stripped 4 bases from V and 0 bases from J, with 11 bases between. The CDR3 has 15 residues. Germline lookup yields CDR1 SGHKS and CDR2 YYEKEE (reference sequence). The CDR3 here is CASSPQEYSNQPQHF. For the CDR3, the DNA is TGTGCCAGCAGCCCCCAAGAGTATAGCAATCAGCCCCAGCATTTT. Complete variable domain (other parts from reference TRBV5-5 and TRBJ1-5): DAGVTQSPTHLIKTRGQQVTLRCSPISGHKSVSWYQQVLGQGPQFIFQYYEKEERGRGNFPDRFSARQFPNYSSELNVNALLLGDSALYLCASSPQEYSNQPQHFGDGTRLSIL.

This clone was counted a few times. This chain's CDR3 is CASSPWPGQGNQPQHF. The CDR3 DNA sequence: TGTGCCAGCAGTCCCTGGCCGGGACAGGGGAATCAGCCCCAGCATTTT. The V and J genes are TRBV28 and TRBJ1-5, with 10 positions matching TRBD1. This CDR3 has 16 amino acids. Trimming removed 5 bases from V and 4 bases from J; junction bases left unmatched: 8. The germline gives CDR1 MDHEN, CDR2 SYDVKM.

This clone was picked up one time. The chain has TRBV30 and TRBJ1-3; D not resolved. The CDR3 consists of 14 residues. Germline V CDR1 and CDR2: GTSNPN, SVGIG (reference sequence). With 3 bases removed from V and 0 bases from J, the gap between germline ends came to 9 bases. The CDR3 reads CAWSEGLSGNTIYF. The CDR3 nucleotides are TGTGCCTGGAGCGAGGGCCTCTCTGGAAACACCATATATTTT.

This rearrangement joins TRBV27 to TRBJ2-3; 8 positions agree with TRBD1. Germline trimming cut 6 bases from V and 0 bases from J; bases unmatched to any gene: 2. The CDR3 runs to 14 residues. Germline CDR1 is MNHEY and CDR2 is SMNVEV (reference sequence). CDR3 residues: CASRRTGSTDTQYF. The CDR3 DNA reads TGTGCCAGCAGACGGACAGGGAGCACAGATACGCAGTATTTT.

This clone was observed a few times. The gene calls are TRBV10-3 and TRBJ2-7; tentatively, D is TRBD1 (5 bases). The CDR3 consists of 13 residues. Germline V gives CDR1 ENHRY, CDR2 SYGVKD. Between the trimmed V and J ends, which lost 8 bases and 5 bases, there was a span of 16 bases. The CDR3 spells CAICPGPQDEQYF. The CDR3, as DNA: TGTGCCATCTGCCCAGGGCCTCAAGACGAGCAGTACTTC.

This chain connects TRBV27 to TRBJ1-1, with 7 bases aligning to TRBD1. This CDR3 comprises 16 residues. The ends lost 5 bases at V and 1 base at J; junction bases unmatched: 10. Germline V CDR1 and CDR2: MNHEY, SMNVEV (reference sequence). The CDR3 DNA sequence: TGTGCCAGCAGTGTCAAAAGACAGGGACCGAACACTGAAGCTTTCTTT. Translated, it gives CASSVKRQGPNTEAFF.

This CDR3 reads CASSCMTSGSITGELFF. CDR3 DNA: TGTGCCAGCAGCTGCATGACTAGCGGGAGTATCACCGGGGAGCTGTTTTTT. V and J are TRBV7-2 and TRBJ2-2, with 12 bases identical to TRBD2. The junction had 7 bases not matched to a gene; V was cut back by 4 bases and J by 4 bases. The length of the CDR3 is 17 residues. Germline assignment: CDR1 SGHTA and CDR2 FQGNSA.

The chain recombines TRBV9 with TRBJ2-3; 9 bases align to TRBD2. In germline, CDR1 is SGDLS, CDR2 YYNGEE. The J segment lost 4 bases and the V segment lost 4 bases, leaving 10 bases of the junction unmatched. This CDR3 spans 16 amino acids. The CDR3 coding sequence is TGTGCCAGCAGCCCCACGGGAGCGGGAGGCCCAGATACGCAGTATTTT. Amino acid sequence: CASSPTGAGGPDTQYF.

This chain joins TRBV18 and TRBJ2-1; a possible D gene is TRBD2 (5 bases). There are 16 residues in the CDR3. The V end was cut by 3 bases, the J end by 5 bases, with 17 bases between. Germline V gene lookup returns CDR1 KGHSH and CDR2 LQKENI. Here the CDR3 DNA reads TGTGCCAGCTCACCGGAGCCAGTGGAGGCGGACAATGAGCAGTTCTTC. It codes for CASSPEPVEADNEQFF.

V gene TRBV5-1 combines with J gene TRBJ2-2; D uncertain. The CDR3 totals 17 residues. The germline CDR1 and CDR2 sequences are SGHRS and YFSETQ. Trimming shortened V by 0 bases and J by 2 bases, and 14 bases separated the two germline ends. CDR3 DNA sequence: TGCGCCAGCAGCTTGGACGACTGGCGGATCAACACCGGGGAGCTGTTTTTT. This encodes CASSLDDWRINTGELFF.